This T cell receptor beta chain was identified in a study of cytomegalovirus exposure and HLA in healthy donors. This clone was found a few times. Its target is not known. PCR primers comprised 60 Vbeta and 13 Jbeta primers. In the authors' workflow: An analysis that came later counted roughly 87 million unique TCR beta chains, around 10 million shared. Assay: immunoSEQ multiplex PCR; the TCRdb copy retains only in-frame clones and omits some. The V and J calls and clone size are taken from that table; D and trimming were inferred from the DNA. The sample lists roughly 140,000 clones, roughly 80% occurring once. The V segment lost 4 bases and the J segment 3 bases; nucleotides outside the gene matches: 6. There are 14 residues in the CDR3. The germline V gene has CDR1 SGHDT and CDR2 YYEEEE. Healthy individuals who donated bone marrow served as the donors. Regarding the study as a whole: A later analysis linked a missense DCLRE1C variant to TCR beta V- and J-gene trimming.

This clonotype originated in a female donor in good health and CMV-seronegative. What was sequenced was PBMCs. The V and J genes are TRBV5-6 and TRBJ1-1; 7 bases agree with TRBD1. The CDR3, as DNA: TGTGCCAGCAGCCCCCTCGACAGGGACACTGAAGCTTTCTTT. This encodes CASSPLDRDTEAFF.